This record looks at one TCR beta chain sequence and its context. Its cognate antigen is unknown. Primers: 60 Vbeta forward and 13 Jbeta reverse. Data came from immunoSEQ multiplex PCR; TCRdb stores just in-frame clones and leaves some out. This sample carries 150,000 to 200,000 clones, approximately 79% of them seen once, and the ten largest clones take over 1.5%. Trimming shortened V by 1 base and J by 2 bases, and 4 bases separated the two germline ends. Germline CDR1 is LNHDA and CDR2 is SQIVND (reference sequence). The CDR3 length is 13 residues. The sample belongs to a study of cytomegalovirus exposure and HLA in healthy donors. Overall study: Early on, a data release was issued that held approximately 78 million unique TCRs from HLA-typed donors.

Findings and caveats of the study: CMV antigen specificity was confirmed in vitro for a few CMV-associated chains. An analysis done earlier found most TCR beta V segments productive about 87% or about 30% of the time. A later analysis showed that HLA-associated TCR beta chains had undergone more clonal expansion than equally common others.

The genes are TRBV19 and TRBJ2-3; no clear D gene. Sequencing input: PBMCs. The receptor was derived from a girl between 5 and 17 years old in good health and CMV-seropositive. The CDR3 region is CASSIGATDTQYF. The CDR3 DNA is TGTGCCAGTAGTATAGGGGCCACAGATACGCAGTATTTT.